These 2 T cell receptor beta chains were sequenced from one sample in a study of T-cell reconstitution after alpha-beta-depleted transplantation in children. TCRbeta library preparation incorporated unique molecular identifiers. A single record per CDR3 protein comes from TCRdb applying MiXCR to the PCR reads. The sample has 140,000 to 150,000 distinct CDR3 sequences; 7.5% to 9% are singletons. The starting material was PBMCs, mostly from graft donor cells, obtained 180 days after TCRalphabeta/CD19-depleted stem cell transplant. The receptor set was obtained from a female patient between 2 and 10 years old who had a stem cell transplant for congenital amegakaryocytic thrombocytopenia, so the T cells may come from the graft donor.

This clonotype has a single count. The rearrangement links TRBV7-2 to TRBJ2-5, with D possibly called TRBD1 or TRBD2 (5 bases each). Trimming shortened V by 1 base and J by 2 bases, and 11 bases separated the two germline ends. This CDR3 has 15 residues. The germline gives CDR1 SGHTA, CDR2 FQGNSA. The CDR3 loop is CASSLVGGTQETQYF. Written as DNA, the CDR3 is TGTGCCAGCAGCTTAGTGGGTGGGACGCAAGAGACCCAGTACTTC.

This clonotype was observed at least ten times. CDR3 nucleotides: TGTGCCAGCAGCTGGGGACACTCCTACAATGAGCAGTTCTTC. Protein sequence: CASSWGHSYNEQFF. V usage is TRBV5-6 and J usage is TRBJ2-1, with D perhaps matching TRBD1 (6 bases). Germline lookup yields CDR1 SGHDT and CDR2 YYEEEE. The CDR3 extends over 14 amino acids. V dropped 3 bases and J dropped 0 bases, with 7 bases sitting between them.